This T cell receptor beta chain was identified in a study of shared clonotypes between healthy human individuals. TCRdb's copy holds only in-frame clones and misses some; the assay was immunoSEQ multiplex PCR. The sample consists of about 1.1 million clones, 70% to 85% of them appearing once. From germline, CDR1 is MNHNY and CDR2 SVGAGI (reference sequence). The V gene end was trimmed by 4 bases and the J gene end by 5 bases; junction bases not matched to a gene: 1. CDR3 size: 14 residues. Sequenced sample: memory CD4+ T cells from PBMCs. Sample subset: CD45RA-negative fraction. J is TRBJ1-4 and V is TRBV6-6, with 10 bases matching TRBD1. This TCR came from a young man in good health. Some clones in this sample may be carry-over from other donors' samples. CDR3 nucleotide sequence: TGTGCCAGCAGTTCGGGACAGGGGAATGAAAAACTGTTTTTT. It specifies CASSSGQGNEKLFF.